This T cell receptor (beta chain) was observed in a study of blood T cell repertoires in COVID-19. On the study more broadly: From T cells, B-cell-depleted T cells, or PBMCs came the material, which was cDNA or gDNA.

V lost 1 base to trimming and J lost 3 bases, with 16 bases between them. The CDR3 is 16 residues long. In the original analysis: The authors estimated nucleated cell counts from reference gene primer amplification. Produced via immunoSEQ multiplex PCR; TCRdb's table is partial and in-frame only. The V and J calls and clone size are taken from that table; D and trimming were inferred from the DNA. The sample includes about 410,000 clones, 86% of them seen just once. J is TRBJ2-7 and V is TRBV23-1; D unresolved. TRBV23-1 is an ORF, with its function uncertain. The clonotype originates from a woman in her 30s with active or convalescent COVID-19. The source material was peripheral blood. CDR3 in amino acids: CASSQFLYRLLYEQYF. CDR3 in DNA: TGCGCCAGCAGTCAATTCTTGTATCGCTTACTCTACGAGCAGTACTTC.